This TCR beta chain was sequenced in a study of T cell repertoires in cytomegalovirus infection. Losses at the gene ends were 7 bases for V and 1 base for J; bases not matched to a gene: 7. The CDR3 covers 15 residues. CDR1 KGHDR and CDR2 SFDVKD come from the germline V gene. This clonotype was seen a few times. Its antigen is not known. TCRdb reprocessed the reads with MiXCR, giving one entry per CDR3 protein. The sample includes 200,000 or so distinct CDR3 sequences, around 40% of them seen just once. The sequence derives from a human donor in good health (CMV status not recorded). Some clones in this sample may be carry-over from other donors' samples. The sample consisted of CD8+ T cells from cultured PBMCs, taken from culture after CMV antigen stimulation. The chain carries TRBV24-1 and TRBJ2-3, with 7 positions matching TRBD1. CDR3 nucleotides: TGTGCCACCAGATCGGACAGGACGTGCACAGATACGCAGTATTTT. Amino acid sequence: CATRSDRTCTDTQYF.